This TCR beta chain comes out of a study of blood T cell repertoires in COVID-19. Study-level background: Specimens from acute and convalescent COVID-19 originated in the United States, Italy and Spain. PBMCs, B-cell-depleted T cells, or T cells were the source of the cDNA or gDNA that made up the material.

Original processing notes: For nucleated cells, counts were estimated from reference gene primer amplification. Generated by immunoSEQ multiplex PCR, the TCRdb table keeps only in-frame clones and is missing some. D and trimming were read from the DNA, whereas the V and J calls and clone size are those reported in that table. The sample carries 180,000 or so clones, around 87% recorded once. This clone was recorded only once. Germline V gene sequence: CDR1 SGDLS, CDR2 YYNGEE. V lost 0 bases and J 8 bases, leaving 17 bases between the germline ends. The CDR3 has 16 residues. Source material: peripheral blood. This chain uses TRBV9 with TRBJ2-2; D call uncertain. This receptor was taken from a man aged 18 to 30 with active or convalescent COVID-19. CDR3 in amino acids: CASSVVGEHRGGELFF. CDR3 in DNA: TGTGCCAGCAGCGTAGTCGGAGAACACCGAGGTGGGGAGCTGTTTTTT.